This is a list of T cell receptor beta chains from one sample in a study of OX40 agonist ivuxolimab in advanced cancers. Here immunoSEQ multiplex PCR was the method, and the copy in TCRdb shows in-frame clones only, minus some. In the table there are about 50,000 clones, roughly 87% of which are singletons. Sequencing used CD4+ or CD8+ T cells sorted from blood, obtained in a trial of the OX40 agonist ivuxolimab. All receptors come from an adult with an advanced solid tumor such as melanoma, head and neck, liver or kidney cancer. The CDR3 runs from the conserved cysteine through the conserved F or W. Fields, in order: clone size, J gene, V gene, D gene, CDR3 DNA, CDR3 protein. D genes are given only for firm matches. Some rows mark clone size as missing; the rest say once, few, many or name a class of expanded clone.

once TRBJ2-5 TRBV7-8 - TGTGCCAGCAGCTGGTGGGGCGGGGAGACCCAGTACTTC CASSWWGGETQYF
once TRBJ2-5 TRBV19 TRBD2 TGTGCCAGTAGTATCTGGCATCGGACTAGCGGAGTACAAGGGACCCAGTACTTC CASSIWHRTSGVQGTQYF
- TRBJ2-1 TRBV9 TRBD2 TGTGCCAGCAGCGTGAGGCCCGGGACTAGCCGCGATGAGCAGTTCTTC CASSVRPGTSRDEQFF
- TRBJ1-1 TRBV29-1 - TGCAGCGTTGACCTGGGTTGGACTGAAGCTTTCTTT CSVDLGWTEAFF
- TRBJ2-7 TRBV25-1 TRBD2 TGTGCCAGCAGGACCCTAGCGGGACTCTCCTACGAGCAGTACTTC CASRTLAGLSYEQYF
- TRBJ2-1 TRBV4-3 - TGCGCCAGCAGCCAAGATACCGGGCTGTCCTACAATGAGCAGTTCTTC CASSQDTGLSYNEQFF
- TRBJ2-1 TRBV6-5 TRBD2 TGTGCCAGCAGCCGCCTAGCGGGAGGAAAGGATGAGCAGTTCTTC CASSRLAGGKDEQFF
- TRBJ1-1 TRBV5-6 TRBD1 TGTGCCAGCAGACCCACAGGGGCAGATTACACTGAAGCTTTCTTT CASRPTGADYTEAFF
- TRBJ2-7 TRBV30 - TGTGCCTGGAGTTTAACAGCCTACGAGCAGTACTTC CAWSLTAYEQYF
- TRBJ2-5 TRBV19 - TGTGCCAGTCGCGACACTCCTCAGGAGACCCAGTACTTC CASRDTPQETQYF
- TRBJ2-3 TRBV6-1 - TGTGCCAGCAGTGAAGCGTTCAGCGCATTCACAGATACGCAGTATTTT CASSEAFSAFTDTQYF
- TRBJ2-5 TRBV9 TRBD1 TGTGCCAGCAGCGTAGGACAGGGGGATGCTCAAGAGACCCAGTACTTC CASSVGQGDAQETQYF
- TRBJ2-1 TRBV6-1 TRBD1 TGTGCCAGCAGTCTGATCGGACAGGGTGGGAATGAGCAGTTCTTC CASSLIGQGGNEQFF
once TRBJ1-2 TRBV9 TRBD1 TGTGCCAGCAGCGTAGCTACGGCAGGGGGCTTTTACTATGGCTACACCTTC CASSVATAGGFYYGYTF
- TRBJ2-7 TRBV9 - TGTGCCAGCAGCGTAGACTATCCCTCCTACGAGCAGTACTTC CASSVDYPSYEQYF
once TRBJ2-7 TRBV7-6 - TGTGCCAGCAGTCCCTTCCGGGACCCAAACCCTTATAGCTCCTACGGGCAGTACTTC CASSPFRDPNPYSSYGQYF
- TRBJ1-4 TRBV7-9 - TGTGCCAGCAGCTTAATGTCCCCTGCAACTAATGAAAAACTGTTTTTT CASSLMSPATNEKLFF
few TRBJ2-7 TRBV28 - TGTGCCAGCAGCGGCCGGAAGGAGATTGGCATCGAGCAGTACTTC CASSGRKEIGIEQYF
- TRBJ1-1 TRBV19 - TGTGCCAGTAGTGATTCAGGGAACACTGAAGCTTTCTTT CASSDSGNTEAFF
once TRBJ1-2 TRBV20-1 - TGCAGTGCCGAAAGTGGCGGCTACACCTTC CSAESGGYTF
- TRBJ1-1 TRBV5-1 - TGCGCCAGCAGCAATGAGAACACTGAAGCTTTCTTT CASSNENTEAFF
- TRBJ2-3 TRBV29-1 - TGCAGCGTTGAGGACGGGTCGGTCACAGATACGCAGTATTTT CSVEDGSVTDTQYF
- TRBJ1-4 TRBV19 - TGTGCCAGTAGCCACCCATGGGGGATAAATGAAAAACTGTTTTTT CASSHPWGINEKLFF
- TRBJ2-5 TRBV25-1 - TGTGCCAGCAGTGAAAAGGGGGGCAGTAAAGAGACCCAGTACTTC CASSEKGGSKETQYF
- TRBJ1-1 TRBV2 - TGTGCCAGCAGTTGGACGGGGGAGACGGTTGGTTTCTTT CASSWTGETVGFF
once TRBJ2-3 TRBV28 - TGTGCCAGCAGTTTACTAATCTCGGGCGGGGGCCTAAGCACAGATACGCAGTATTTT CASSLLISGGGLSTDTQYF
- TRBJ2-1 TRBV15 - TGTGCCACCCTGAAGGGGAATGAGCAGTTCTTC CATLKGNEQFF
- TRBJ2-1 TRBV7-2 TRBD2 TGTGCCAGCAGCTTAGTATACGGGGGGGACGACAATGAGCAGTTCTTC CASSLVYGGDDNEQFF
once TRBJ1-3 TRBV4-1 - TGCGCCAGCAGCCAAGATCCCGGATCTGGAAACACCATATATTTT CASSQDPGSGNTIYF
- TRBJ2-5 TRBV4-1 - TGCGCCAGCAGCCCTCGTGGTGAGACCCAGTACTTC CASSPRGETQYF
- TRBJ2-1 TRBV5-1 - TGCGCCAGCAGCCAAGGGACCGTTAATGAGCAGTTCTTC CASSQGTVNEQFF
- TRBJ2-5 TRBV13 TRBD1 TGTGCCAGCAGCTTAGCGGACAGGGAGGCCCAAGAGACCCAGTACTTC CASSLADREAQETQYF
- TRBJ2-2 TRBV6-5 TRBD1 TGTGCCAGCAGTACAGGGGACCACACCGGGGAGCTGTTTTTT CASSTGDHTGELFF
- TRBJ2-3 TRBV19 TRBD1 TGTGCCAGTAGTATCCCCGCGGGACAGGGGGCCCTAGATACGCAGTATTTT CASSIPAGQGALDTQYF
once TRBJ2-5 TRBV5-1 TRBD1 TGCGCCAGCAGCTTGGAGACAGGGGATTTGTCATGGGAGACCCAGTACTTC CASSLETGDLSWETQYF
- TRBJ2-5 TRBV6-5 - TGTGCCAGCAGTTACACGATCGAGGACCAAGAGACCCAGTACTTC CASSYTIEDQETQYF
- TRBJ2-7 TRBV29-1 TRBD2 TGCAGCGTTCTAGCGGGAAGGGGGTACGAGCAGTACTTC CSVLAGRGYEQYF
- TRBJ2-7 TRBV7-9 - TGTGCCAGCAGCTTACCGACTAACTACGAGCAGTACTTC CASSLPTNYEQYF
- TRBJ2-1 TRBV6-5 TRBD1 TGTGCCAGCAGTTACTGGACAGGGGGCTTCGATGAGCAGTTCTTC CASSYWTGGFDEQFF
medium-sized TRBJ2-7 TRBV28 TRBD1 TGTGCCAGCAGTTTATCAGGGGGCGAGGACGAGCAGTACTTC CASSLSGGEDEQYF
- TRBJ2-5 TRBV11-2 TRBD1 TGTGCCAGCAGCTCGGGACAGGGGGCTGGAGAGACCCAGTACTTC CASSSGQGAGETQYF
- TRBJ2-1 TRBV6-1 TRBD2 TGTGCCAGCAGTGAGAACTTGGGGGAGGGCTACAATGAGCAGTTCTTC CASSENLGEGYNEQFF